This is a list of T cell receptor beta chains from one sample in a study of PD-1 blockade in classical Hodgkin lymphoma. The table came from immunoSEQ multiplex PCR; TCRdb's copy has only in-frame clones and leaves some out. The sample consists of fewer than 50,000 clones, 85% to 90% of them appearing once. This specimen consisted of peripheral blood mononuclear cells (PBMCs), obtained at baseline. The receptors stem from a human donor with classical Hodgkin lymphoma. Both conserved end residues are part of each CDR3. The order of the fields is J gene, V gene, CDR3 protein.

j_gene: TRBJ2-1; v_gene: TRBV9; CDR3aa: CASSATRRTGVEQFF
j_gene: TRBJ2-3; v_gene: TRBV5-6; CDR3aa: CASSLGGTQYF
j_gene: TRBJ1-2; v_gene: TRBV6-1; CDR3aa: CATGTHNYGYTF
j_gene: TRBJ2-5; v_gene: TRBV4-3; CDR3aa: CASSQDRGFQETQYF
j_gene: TRBJ2-5; v_gene: TRBV11-2; CDR3aa: CASSLEVVGETQYF
j_gene: TRBJ2-4; v_gene: TRBV7-2; CDR3aa: CASSLEGGARLDIQYF
j_gene: TRBJ2-7; v_gene: TRBV6-1; CDR3aa: CASSEGDSGYEQYF
j_gene: TRBJ2-7; v_gene: TRBV5-1; CDR3aa: CASSLRGGRSTYEQYF
j_gene: TRBJ2-1; v_gene: TRBV19; CDR3aa: CASSTFTSGGVYEQFF
j_gene: TRBJ1-1; v_gene: TRBV4-3; CDR3aa: CASSQDRGQLGSFF
j_gene: TRBJ2-1; v_gene: TRBV7-3; CDR3aa: CASSESRGYNEQFF
j_gene: TRBJ1-5; v_gene: TRBV19; CDR3aa: CAIQGPGEPNQPQHF
j_gene: TRBJ2-3; v_gene: TRBV5-1; CDR3aa: CASSLGTSGNKADTQYF
j_gene: TRBJ1-5; v_gene: TRBV19; CDR3aa: CASSIWGSNQPQHF
j_gene: TRBJ2-7; v_gene: TRBV7-8; CDR3aa: CASSLAQGADYEQYF
j_gene: TRBJ2-7; v_gene: TRBV6-4; CDR3aa: CASSPGGGNSYEQYF
j_gene: TRBJ2-4; v_gene: TRBV28; CDR3aa: CASSSPDQAKNIQYF
j_gene: TRBJ2-7; v_gene: TRBV7-2; CDR3aa: CASSLAGQYEQYF
j_gene: TRBJ2-7; v_gene: TRBV6-5; CDR3aa: CASSPGTGPTYEQYF
j_gene: TRBJ1-2; v_gene: TRBV7-9; CDR3aa: CASSYRTGGQGYTF
j_gene: TRBJ1-2; v_gene: TRBV15; CDR3aa: CATSRDSGSFGGYTF
j_gene: TRBJ2-1; v_gene: TRBV4-1; CDR3aa: CASSQDRGVRQFF
j_gene: TRBJ2-1; v_gene: TRBV6-5; CDR3aa: CASSYVLGGYNEQFF
j_gene: TRBJ1-1; v_gene: TRBV4-3; CDR3aa: CASSQELGGTGTEAFF
j_gene: TRBJ2-4; v_gene: TRBV15; CDR3aa: CATSRDSGGIGAKNIQYF
j_gene: TRBJ1-1; v_gene: TRBV29-1; CDR3aa: CSVDRTSGNTEAFF
j_gene: TRBJ2-3; v_gene: TRBV5-1; CDR3aa: CASSLRQPATDTQYF
j_gene: TRBJ2-1; v_gene: TRBV15; CDR3aa: CATSRDPGLLQYNEQFF
j_gene: TRBJ2-7; v_gene: TRBV18; CDR3aa: CASSLGQYPYEQYF
j_gene: TRBJ1-6; v_gene: TRBV11-2; CDR3aa: CASSGLGSFRGSYNSPLHF
j_gene: TRBJ2-7; v_gene: TRBV28; CDR3aa: CASSLTGRSYEQYF
j_gene: TRBJ2-7; v_gene: TRBV5-5; CDR3aa: CASSALGGLAGHEQYF
j_gene: TRBJ2-7; v_gene: TRBV29-1; CDR3aa: CSVIPGRTSYEQYF
j_gene: TRBJ1-2; v_gene: TRBV5-1; CDR3aa: CASSLAGTGGGYTF
j_gene: TRBJ2-3; v_gene: TRBV2; CDR3aa: CASSRLTGGGTDTQYF
j_gene: TRBJ2-1; v_gene: TRBV19; CDR3aa: CASSDSPVPGSEQFF
j_gene: TRBJ2-7; v_gene: TRBV5-1; CDR3aa: CASSLGTGPSYEQYF
j_gene: TRBJ1-1; v_gene: TRBV7-2; CDR3aa: CASSLNGQGGTEAFF
j_gene: TRBJ1-5; v_gene: TRBV19; CDR3aa: CASSSGTGGGQPQHF
j_gene: TRBJ1-2; v_gene: TRBV9; CDR3aa: CASSVQRDQGSGYGYTF
j_gene: TRBJ2-6; v_gene: TRBV27; CDR3aa: CASSLLGTGEFFSGANVLTF
j_gene: TRBJ2-1; v_gene: TRBV18; CDR3aa: CASSPGQNYNEQFF
j_gene: TRBJ2-7; v_gene: TRBV7-9; CDR3aa: CASSVTGVLYEQYF
j_gene: TRBJ2-6; v_gene: TRBV5-4; CDR3aa: CASSQSSGANVLTF